The 25 T cell receptor beta chains below were found in one sample sequenced in a study of T cell responses to AZD1222 COVID-19 vaccine. The repertoire was sequenced with immunoSEQ multiplex PCR; TCRdb's copy has only in-frame clones and lacks some. This table has around 130,000 clones, approximately 90% appearing once. This material consisted of peripheral blood, taken on day 0 of AZD1222 vaccination. The receptor source for this set is an adult in good health.

A note on this clone: Sequence at one end of the junction differs from germline and may be a read error. This chain joins TRBV7-7 and TRBJ2-1; TRBD2 matches at 10 bases. The CDR3 runs to 15 residues. The germline V gene has CDR1 SSHAT and CDR2 FNYEAQ (reference sequence). The CDR3 region has the DNA TGTGCTAGCAGCTCCCGACTAGCGGGTTACAATGAGCAGTTCTTC. The encoded protein is CASSSRLAGYNEQFF.

The chain is built from TRBV18 and TRBJ2-3; possible D gene TRBD1, 6 bases. The CDR3 contains 16 residues. V was cut by 3 bases and J by 4 bases, with 17 bases left in between. The germline CDR1 and CDR2 sequences are KGHSH and LQKENI. The CDR3 DNA reads TGTGCCAGCTCACCGACGGCAGATTCAGGGGCAGATACGCAGTATTTT. It yields the protein CASSPTADSGADTQYF.

This chain joins TRBV19 and TRBJ2-1; unclear D gene. V lost 5 bases and J lost 6, with 11 bases in between. The germline CDR1 and CDR2 sequences are LNHDA and SQIVND (reference sequence). CDR3 length: 13 residues. The CDR3 is CASSPFAGNEQFF. CDR3 DNA: TGTGCCAGTAGTCCATTCGCTGGCAATGAGCAGTTCTTC. Combining the CDR3 with reference TRBV19 and TRBJ2-1 gives the whole variable domain DGGITQSPKYLFRKEGQNVTLSCEQNLNHDAMYWYRQDPGQGLRLIYYSQIVNDFQKGDIAEGYSVSREKKESFPLTVTSAQKNPTAFYLCASSPFAGNEQFFGPGTRLTVL.

DNA of the CDR3: TGTGCCAGTAGTGCCACCATCGGTCGGGGGACTAATGAAAAACTGTTTTTT. Encoded protein: CASSATIGRGTNEKLFF. The chain couples TRBV19 to TRBJ1-4; weak D call: TRBD1 (5 bases). CDR3 length: 17 amino acids. CDR1 is LNHDA and CDR2 is SQIVND in the germline V gene (reference sequence). The V end was cut by 5 bases, the J end by 2 bases, with 18 bases between.

The chain carries TRBV30 and TRBJ1-4; 7 bases agree with TRBD1. The germline CDR1 and CDR2 sequences are GTSNPN and SVGIG (reference sequence). J was trimmed by 4 bases and V by 3 bases; bases with no gene match: 11. This CDR3 is built from 16 residues. The CDR3 spells CAWSSPLGQINEKLFF. The CDR3 DNA follows: TGTGCCTGGAGCAGCCCCTTGGGACAGATTAATGAAAAACTGTTTTTT.

The chain uses TRBV4-1 and TRBJ1-1; the D is unclear. Germline V gene sequence: CDR1 MGHRA, CDR2 YSYEKL. CDR3 length equals 12 residues. V dropped 3 bases and J dropped 6 bases, with 8 bases sitting between them. In nucleotides, the CDR3 is TGCGCCAGCAGCCAGGGTAAATCTGAAGCTTTCTTT. Encoded protein: CASSQGKSEAFF.

This clone was observed once. The chain couples TRBV28 to TRBJ1-2; TRBD1 agrees at 9 bases. Germline values: CDR1 MDHEN, CDR2 SYDVKM. The CDR3 length is 15 residues. V lost 5 bases and J lost 3; bases outside the gene matches: 7. CDR3: CASSRQGVMDYGYTF. The CDR3 coding sequence is TGTGCCAGCAGTCGACAGGGGGTGATGGACTATGGCTACACCTTC.

The chain is built from TRBV29-1 and TRBJ1-1; 7 bases fit TRBD1. The V gene's germline CDR1 is SQVTM and CDR2 ANQGSEA. After removal of 7 bases from V and 2 bases from J, the junction contained 10 bases not matched to a gene. The CDR3 sequence is 14 residues long. This chain's CDR3 is CSGKQGLPNTEAFF. As DNA, the CDR3 is TGCAGCGGGAAACAGGGGTTACCAAACACTGAAGCTTTCTTT.

The V gene is TRBV7-2, the J gene TRBJ2-1; D is perhaps TRBD1 or TRBD2 (5 bases each). V gave up 5 bases and J gave up 9 bases, with 14 bases separating them. The CDR3 runs 13 residues. The germline V gene encodes CDR1 SGHTA and CDR2 FQGNSA. The CDR3 protein is CASSTTSGSEQFF. DNA of the CDR3: TGTGCCAGCAGCACGACGTCAGGGAGTGAGCAGTTCTTC.

V gene TRBV25-1 combines with J gene TRBJ1-3, with D possibly being TRBD1 (6 bases). Trimming left V 4 bases short and J 0 bases short, with 10 bases between. Germline CDR1 is MGHDK and CDR2 is SYGVNS. CDR3 length: 15 amino acids. The DNA for the CDR3 is TGTGCCAGCAGTGCACGGACAGTCTCTGGAAACACCATATATTTT. This sequence encodes CASSARTVSGNTIYF.

V and J are TRBV7-6 and TRBJ2-1; weak D call: TRBD1 (5 bases). Germline V gene data show CDR1 as SGHVS and CDR2 as FNYEAQ. There are 13 residues in the CDR3. The V gene lost 5 bases and the J gene lost 9 bases, with 14 bases spanning the gap. Here the CDR3 reads CASSENRMSEQFF. In DNA, the CDR3 is TGTGCCAGCAGCGAAAACAGGATGAGTGAGCAGTTCTTC.

In regard to this clone: This specimen includes other DNA sequences encoding the same CDR3. The chain joins TRBV5-6 to TRBJ1-5; D is undetermined. The germline V and J ends were trimmed by 3 bases and 4 bases, with 5 bases remaining between them. CDR1 and CDR2 (germline): SGHDT, YYEEEE. The CDR3 length is 12 residues. CDR3 DNA sequence: TGTGCCAGCAGCTCAGGTAATCAGCCCCAGCATTTT. As protein: CASSSGNQPQHF.

The V call is TRBV7-5, the J call TRBJ1-5. TRBV7-5 is a documented pseudogene. The CDR3 contains 17 residues. The CDR3 DNA reads as TGTGCCAGAACTAAGACAGGGAGGGGTGACGGCAATCAGCCCCAGCATTTT. Residues: CARTKTGRGDGNQPQHF.

The chain couples TRBV29-1 to TRBJ1-2, with D tentatively TRBD1 (5 bases). V gave up 0 bases and J gave up 7 bases, with 12 bases separating them. Germline CDR1 SQVTM, CDR2 ANQGSEA. The CDR3 runs to 13 residues. The CDR3 region has the DNA TGCAGCGTTGAAGATGAAGGGGCCCGTGGCTACACCTTC. It encodes CSVEDEGARGYTF.

The CDR3 sequence is CASSPPRTGDTGELFF. The CDR3 DNA reads as TGTGCCAGCTCACCACCGAGGACAGGAGACACCGGGGAGCTGTTTTTT. The chain uses TRBV18 and TRBJ2-2, with TRBD1 matching 7 bases. Germline-derived CDR1 and CDR2 are KGHSH and LQKENI. Germline trimming cut 0 bases from V and 3 bases from J; bases unmatched to any gene: 4. CDR3 length equals 16 residues.

The genes are TRBV15 and TRBJ2-1, with 8 bases that match TRBD2. CDR3 length equals 14 residues. Looked up from germline, CDR1 is LNHNV and CDR2 is YYDKDF (reference sequence). V lost 1 base and J lost 8; bases outside the gene matches: 4. The CDR3 DNA sequence: TGTGCCACCAGCAGAGGGACTAGCTGGGATGAGCAGTTCTTC. This translates into CATSRGTSWDEQFF. Drawing the rest from reference TRBV15 and TRBJ2-1, the complete variable domain is DAMVIQNPRYQVTQFGKPVTLSCSQTLNHNVMYWYQQKSSQAPKLLFHYYDKDFNNEADTPDNFQSRRPNTSFCFLDIRSPGLGDTAMYLCATSRGTSWDEQFFGPGTRLTVL.

The chain joins TRBV6-5 to TRBJ2-1, with TRBD1 as a possible D gene (5 bases). The CDR3 loop spans 13 amino acids. The V end was cut by 5 bases, the J end by 9 bases, with 14 bases between. Germline assignment: CDR1 MNHEY and CDR2 SVGAGI. The CDR3 here is CASSPQGFGEQFF. The DNA of the CDR3 is TGTGCCAGCAGTCCCCAGGGCTTCGGTGAGCAGTTCTTC.

CDR3 in amino acids: CSVGGDYGYTF. The CDR3 DNA reads as TGCAGTGTGGGGGGGGACTATGGCTACACCTTC. This rearrangement joins TRBV20-1 to TRBJ1-2; possibly TRBD1 for D (5 bases). The CDR3 consists of 11 residues. Germline loops: CDR1 DFQATT, CDR2 SNEGSKA (reference sequence). Trimming took 7 bases from V and 3 from J, leaving 9 bases between them.

This chain joins TRBV23-1 and TRBJ1-3, with TRBD1 matching over 10 bases. TRBV23-1 is labeled an ORF, and its function is uncertain. The junction had 9 bases not matched to a gene; V was cut back by 1 base and J by 3 bases. The CDR3 spans 18 residues. The CDR3 region has the DNA TGCGCCAGCAGTCAATTACTCGGGACAGGGGAGTTTGGAAACACCATATATTTT. The encoded protein is CASSQLLGTGEFGNTIYF.

The gene calls are TRBV6-5 and TRBJ1-1, with D possibly TRBD1 on 6 matching bases. Trimming removed 4 bases at V and 4 bases at J, with 13 bases between. The CDR3 contains 14 residues. Germline V CDR1 and CDR2: MNHEY, SVGAGI. This chain's CDR3 is CASSSRETGTEAFF. CDR3 DNA: TGTGCCAGCAGTTCCAGGGAGACAGGCACTGAAGCTTTCTTT.

The chain recombines TRBV7-8 with TRBJ1-5; D perhaps matches TRBD1 (5 bases). The CDR3 consists of 15 residues. The germline V gene has CDR1 SGHVS and CDR2 FQNEAQ. With 0 bases removed from V and 7 bases from J, the gap between germline ends came to 13 bases. The CDR3 sequence: CASSLALRVGQPQHF. The CDR3 bases are TGTGCCAGCAGCTTAGCGCTCAGGGTTGGACAGCCCCAGCATTTT.

The J gene is TRBJ2-5, the V gene TRBV28; no clear D. V lost 10 bases and J 1 base, leaving 13 bases between the germline ends. Germline V CDR1 and CDR2: MDHEN, SYDVKM. This CDR3 contains 13 residues. CDR3 in DNA: TGTGCCACCACCGGATCCTTCCAAGAGACCCAGTACTTC. This translates into CATTGSFQETQYF.

The chain recombines TRBV5-4 with TRBJ1-2; no clear D. The CDR3 is 15 amino acids. V dropped 4 bases and J dropped 4 bases, with 17 bases sitting between them. Germline V CDR1 and CDR2: SGHNT, YYREEE (reference sequence). As DNA, the CDR3 is TGTGCCAGCAGCCAGTTTCTGGGAGGACCCTATGGCTACACCTTC. Translating it yields CASSQFLGGPYGYTF.

This sequence joins TRBV9 and TRBJ2-7, with TRBD1 as a possible D gene (6 bases). In germline, CDR1 is SGDLS, CDR2 YYNGEE. This CDR3 is 14 amino acids long. The ends were cut back, 0 bases at V and 2 bases at J, with 9 bases in the middle. CDR3 loop: CASSVGTEAYEQYF. CDR3 sequence (DNA): TGTGCCAGCAGCGTAGGGACAGAAGCCTACGAGCAGTACTTC.

This clone was found once. This chain connects TRBV19 to TRBJ1-5, with D tentatively TRBD1 (5 bases). The CDR3 length is 15 residues. Germline CDR1 reads LNHDA; CDR2 reads SQIVND (reference sequence). The ends were cut back, 10 bases at V and 1 base at J, with 17 bases in the middle. The chain's CDR3 is CATQGGQGSNQPQHF. In nucleotides, the CDR3 is TGTGCCACCCAGGGTGGACAAGGGAGCAATCAGCCCCAGCATTTT.